Each of the 23 T cell receptor beta chains below was sequenced from the same sample in a study of control samples from healthy donors and cancer patients. The table came from immunoSEQ multiplex PCR; TCRdb's copy has only in-frame clones and leaves some out. The sample carries some 150,000 clones, roughly 94% recorded once. Sequences were obtained from PBMCs. Every receptor here comes from a man in his 60s with colorectal cancer.

The rearrangement links TRBV24-1 to TRBJ2-2, with D hard to call. From germline, CDR1 is KGHDR and CDR2 SFDVKD. CDR3 length: 14 amino acids. Deletions cut 9 bases from V and 6 bases from J, with 16 bases between. The CDR3 loop reads CATWTPHHAGELFF. The CDR3 nucleotides read TGTGCCACCTGGACGCCCCACCATGCCGGGGAGCTGTTTTTT.

CDR3 DNA sequence: TGTGCCAGCAGCCTCGGGGGCTCGGCAGATACGCAGTATTTT. This translates into CASSLGGSADTQYF. This sequence joins TRBV7-2 and TRBJ2-3, with D perhaps matching TRBD1 or TRBD2 (6 bases each). In germline, CDR1 is SGHTA, CDR2 FQGNSA. The ends were cut back, 5 bases at V and 4 bases at J, with 13 bases in the middle. The CDR3 sequence is 14 residues long.

This chain connects TRBV6-5 to TRBJ1-2, with D hard to call. The CDR3 has 12 amino acids. Between the trimmed V and J ends, which lost 4 bases and 8 bases, there was a span of 11 bases. Germline V CDR1 and CDR2: MNHEY, SVGAGI. The CDR3, as DNA: TGTGCCAGCAGTTGGGGTCCCTCCGGCTACACCTTC. It codes for CASSWGPSGYTF.

V and J are TRBV24-1 and TRBJ2-2; possibly TRBD2 for D (5 bases). The V gene lost 3 bases and the J gene lost 1 base, with 14 bases spanning the gap. In germline, CDR1 is KGHDR, CDR2 SFDVKD. This CDR3 region has 17 residues. The CDR3 coding sequence is TGTGCCACCAGTGATGGGAGAGGCGGAAGGAACACCGGGGAGCTGTTTTTT. Translating gives CATSDGRGGRNTGELFF.

The rearrangement links TRBV24-1 to TRBJ2-5; the D gene could be TRBD1 or TRBD2 (5 bases each). The germline V and J ends were trimmed by 10 bases and 7 bases, with 30 bases remaining between them. Germline CDR1 reads KGHDR; CDR2 reads SFDVKD. The CDR3 is 17 residues long. In DNA, the CDR3 is TGTGCCACGCAAGATTCTCCGGGACGAATACCACCCGGGACCCAGTACTTC. This codes for CATQDSPGRIPPGTQYF.

V and J are TRBV12-3 or TRBV12-4 and TRBJ2-1; D unresolved. The CDR3 runs 11 residues. V was trimmed by 3 bases and J by 10 bases, leaving 7 bases between them. CDR3 residues: CASSFVGEQFF. The CDR3, as DNA: TGTGCCAGCAGTTTTGTCGGCGAGCAGTTCTTC.

The gene calls are TRBV2 and TRBJ1-3; D gene uncertain. Between the trimmed V and J ends, which lost 10 bases and 4 bases, there was a span of 14 bases. The CDR3 covers 13 residues. Germline CDR1 is SNHLY and CDR2 is FYNNEI. DNA for the CDR3: TGTGCCACCAACTCGGGTGAAGGAAACACCATATATTTT. Translation gives CATNSGEGNTIYF.

This rearrangement joins TRBV6-2 or TRBV6-3 to TRBJ2-2; 7 nucleotides agree with TRBD1. Germline V CDR1 and CDR2: MNHEY, SVGEGT. Trimming took 6 bases from V and 0 from J; bases not matched to a gene: 4. The CDR3 is made up of 15 amino acids. The DNA for the CDR3 is TGTGCCAGCAGCTTGACAGGGTCGAACACCGGGGAGCTGTTTTTT. Translated: CASSLTGSNTGELFF.

The CDR3 sequence: CASSQGNAGNTIYF. The DNA of the CDR3 is TGTGCCAGCAGCCAAGGAAACGCCGGAAACACCATATATTTT. The chain employs TRBV3-1 (or the pseudogene TRBV3-2) and TRBJ1-3; D not certain. The CDR3 loop spans 14 amino acids. Trimming took 1 base from V and 4 from J, leaving 8 bases between them. Germline CDR1 LGHDT, CDR2 YNNKEL (reference sequence).

This clone has only one observation. V gene TRBV11-3 combines with J gene TRBJ2-3, with D maybe TRBD2 (5 bases). With 3 bases removed from V and 4 bases from J, the gap between germline ends came to 11 bases. Germline V CDR1 and CDR2: SGHNT, YENEEA. The length of the CDR3 is 14 residues. The CDR3 loop reads CASSLGGGPDTQYF. The CDR3 nucleotides read TGTGCCAGCAGCTTGGGCGGAGGCCCAGATACGCAGTATTTT.

This chain connects TRBV20-1 to TRBJ2-5; 7 bases map to TRBD2. V trimming: 3 bases; J trimming: 1 base; junction bases outside the gene matches: 8. Per the germline V gene, CDR1 is DFQATT and CDR2 is SNEGSKA (reference sequence). The CDR3 has 15 amino acids. The CDR3 loop reads CSASRASGSQETQYF. CDR3 sequence (DNA): TGCAGTGCTAGTAGGGCTAGCGGTTCCCAAGAGACCCAGTACTTC.

The gene calls are TRBV6-5 and TRBJ1-6; D remains unclear. The germline gives CDR1 MNHEY, CDR2 SVGAGI. Trimming took 4 bases from V and 7 from J, leaving 17 bases between them. The CDR3 spans 16 residues. The CDR3 loop is CASSSQARVSNSPLHF. For the CDR3, the DNA is TGTGCCAGCAGTTCCCAGGCTAGGGTTTCCAATTCACCCCTCCACTTT.

The V call is TRBV5-1, the J call TRBJ2-5; 11 nucleotides match TRBD1. CDR3 length: 14 amino acids. The V gene's germline CDR1 is SGHRS and CDR2 YFSETQ. Trimming removed 7 bases from V and 4 bases from J; junction bases left unmatched: 6. CDR3 nucleotides: TGCGCCAGCGGGGGGACAGGGGGACGAGAGACCCAGTACTTC. It specifies CASGGTGGRETQYF.

The rearrangement links TRBV5-6 to TRBJ1-2; D remains ambiguous. This CDR3 contains 14 residues. Per germline, CDR1 SGHDT and CDR2 YYEEEE. Between the trimmed V and J ends, which lost 4 bases and 2 bases, there was a span of 12 bases. CDR3 loop: CASSPPRVNYGYTF. The CDR3, as DNA: TGTGCCAGCAGCCCACCTCGCGTAAACTATGGCTACACCTTC.

This rearrangement joins TRBV6-2 or TRBV6-3 to TRBJ1-6; the match to TRBD1 covers 8 bases. CDR3 length equals 17 residues. V dropped 5 bases and J dropped 8; count of bases not matched to a gene: 14. Germline assignment: CDR1 MNHEY and CDR2 SVGEGT. CDR3 in amino acids: CASSDTGGVGRDSPLHF. DNA of the CDR3: TGTGCCAGCAGTGACACAGGGGGTGTTGGTAGGGATTCACCCCTCCACTTT.

The chain joins TRBV6-5 to TRBJ2-3, with D possibly TRBD1 on 6 matching bases. The V end lost 5 bases, the J end lost 5 bases, and 17 bases lay between the germline ends. CDR1 MNHEY and CDR2 SVGAGI come from the germline V gene. The CDR3 has 15 amino acids. CDR3 bases: TGTGCCAGCAGTCAGCAACAGGGCTTGGGAGATACGCAGTATTTT. It encodes CASSQQQGLGDTQYF.

CDR3 region: CASTRGQGAGTEAFF. In DNA form, the CDR3 reads TGTGCCAGTACCCGCGGACAGGGGGCTGGTACTGAAGCTTTCTTT. This chain uses TRBV19 with TRBJ1-1; 11 positions match TRBD1. Losses at the gene ends were 7 bases for V and 5 bases for J; bases not matched to a gene: 9. From germline, CDR1 is LNHDA and CDR2 SQIVND (reference sequence). The CDR3 runs to 15 residues.

V gene TRBV9 combines with J gene TRBJ1-1; D unclear. Trimming shortened V by 4 bases and J by 8 bases, and 15 bases separated the two germline ends. Per germline, CDR1 SGDLS and CDR2 YYNGEE. There are 13 residues in the CDR3. DNA of the CDR3: TGTGCCAGCAGCCCCCGACCCCAATTGGAAGCTTTCTTT. The encoded protein is CASSPRPQLEAFF.

This clone was counted once. V usage is TRBV7-9 and J usage is TRBJ2-3; D unresolved. Germline-derived CDR1 and CDR2 are SEHNR and FQNEAQ (reference sequence). This CDR3 region has 16 residues. The V gene lost 0 bases and the J gene lost 0 bases, with 10 bases spanning the gap. CDR3 DNA: TGTGCCAGCAGCTTAGCCGGGCCCCGTAGCACAGATACGCAGTATTTT. Translation: CASSLAGPRSTDTQYF.

This chain joins TRBV9 and TRBJ2-2; 12 bases align to TRBD2. The CDR3 contains 19 residues. From germline, CDR1 is SGDLS and CDR2 YYNGEE. J lost 3 bases, V lost 0 bases, and 9 bases had no gene match. This CDR3 is CASSVAGLAGGPDTGELFF. CDR3 DNA sequence: TGTGCCAGCAGCGTAGCGGGGCTAGCGGGGGGGCCTGACACCGGGGAGCTGTTTTTT.

This chain uses TRBV13 with TRBJ2-5; 9 bases are a match to TRBD1. J lost 5 bases, V lost 5 bases, and 12 bases had no gene match. Germline V gene lookup returns CDR1 PRHDT and CDR2 FYEKMQ (reference sequence). The CDR3 length is 16 residues. In DNA form, the CDR3 reads TGTGCCAGCAGCATATCCGGGACAGGGTGGTGGGAGACCCAGTACTTC. This gives the protein CASSISGTGWWETQYF.

This chain uses TRBV5-4 with TRBJ1-2; D perhaps matches TRBD1 (6 bases). This CDR3 is built from 13 residues. Germline CDR1 and CDR2: SGHNT and YYREEE (reference sequence). Trimming took off 0 bases at V and 6 bases at J, with 9 bases between the two ends. CDR3 sequence (DNA): TGTGCCAGCAGCTTGGGGACAGCCAATGGCTACACCTTC. It encodes CASSLGTANGYTF.

As DNA, the CDR3 is TGTGCCAGCAGCCCCGGGGGAGGGGGTAATCGTGAAAAACTGTTTTTT. Its translation: CASSPGGGGNREKLFF. This sequence joins TRBV5-4 and TRBJ1-4, with D possibly TRBD1 on 6 matching bases. V lost 4 bases and J lost 7, with 20 bases in between. This CDR3 region has 16 residues. The germline gives CDR1 SGHNT, CDR2 YYREEE (reference sequence).